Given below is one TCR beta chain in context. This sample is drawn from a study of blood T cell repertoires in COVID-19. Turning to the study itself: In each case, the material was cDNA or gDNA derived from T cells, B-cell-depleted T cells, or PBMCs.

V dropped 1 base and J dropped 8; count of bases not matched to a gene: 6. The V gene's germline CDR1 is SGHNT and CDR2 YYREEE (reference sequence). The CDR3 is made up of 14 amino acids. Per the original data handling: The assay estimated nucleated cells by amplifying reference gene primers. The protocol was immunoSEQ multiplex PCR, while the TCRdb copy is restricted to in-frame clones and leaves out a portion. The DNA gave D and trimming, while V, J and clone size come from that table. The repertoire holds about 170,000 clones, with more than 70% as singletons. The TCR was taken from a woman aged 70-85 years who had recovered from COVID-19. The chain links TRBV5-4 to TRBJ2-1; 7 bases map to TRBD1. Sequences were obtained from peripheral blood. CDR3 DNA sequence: TGTGCCAGCAGCTTGCCGGACAGGATCCATGAGCAGTTCTTC. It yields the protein CASSLPDRIHEQFF. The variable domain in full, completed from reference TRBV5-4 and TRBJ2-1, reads ETGVTQSPTHLIKTRGQQVTLRCSSQSGHNTVSWYQQALGQGPQFIFQYYREEENGRGNFPPRFSGLQFPNYSSELNVNALELDDSALYLCASSLPDRIHEQFFGPGTRLTVL.